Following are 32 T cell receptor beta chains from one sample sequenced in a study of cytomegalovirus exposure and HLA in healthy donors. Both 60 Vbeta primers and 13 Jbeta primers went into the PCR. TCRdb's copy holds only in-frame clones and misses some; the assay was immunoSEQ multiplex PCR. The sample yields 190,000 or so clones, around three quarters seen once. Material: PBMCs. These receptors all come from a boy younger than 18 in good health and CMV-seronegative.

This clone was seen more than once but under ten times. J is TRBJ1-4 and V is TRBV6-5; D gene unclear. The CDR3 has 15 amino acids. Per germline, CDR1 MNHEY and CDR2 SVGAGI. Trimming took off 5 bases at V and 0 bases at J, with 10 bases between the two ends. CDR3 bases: TGTGCCAGCAGTACCTATACGGCAACTAATGAAAAACTGTTTTTT. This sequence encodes CASSTYTATNEKLFF.

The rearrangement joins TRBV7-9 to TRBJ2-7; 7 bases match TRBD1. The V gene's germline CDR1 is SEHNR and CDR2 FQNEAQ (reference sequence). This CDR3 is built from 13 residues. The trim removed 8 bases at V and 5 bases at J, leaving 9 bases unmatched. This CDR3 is CASLDRVTNEQYF. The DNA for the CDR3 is TGTGCCAGCCTCGACAGGGTGACGAACGAGCAGTACTTC.

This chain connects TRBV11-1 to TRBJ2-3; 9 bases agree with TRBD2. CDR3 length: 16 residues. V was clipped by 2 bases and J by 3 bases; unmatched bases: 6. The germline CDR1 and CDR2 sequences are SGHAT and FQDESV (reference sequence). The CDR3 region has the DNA TGTGCCAGCAGCTTACCGCGGGGGGGTATAACAGATACGCAGTATTTT. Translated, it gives CASSLPRGGITDTQYF. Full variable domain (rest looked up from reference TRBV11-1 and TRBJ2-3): EAEVAQSPRYKITEKSQAVAFWCDPISGHATLYWYRQILGQGPELLVQFQDESVVDDSQLPKDRFSAERLKGVDSTLKIQPAELGDSAMYLCASSLPRGGITDTQYFGPGTRLTVL.

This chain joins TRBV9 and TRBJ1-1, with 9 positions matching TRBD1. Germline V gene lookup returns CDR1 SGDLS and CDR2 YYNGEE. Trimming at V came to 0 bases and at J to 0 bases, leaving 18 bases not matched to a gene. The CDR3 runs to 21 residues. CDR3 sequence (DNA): TGTGCCAGCAGCGTAGCTTCGTCCGATTCGGGACAGGGTAATATGAACACTGAAGCTTTCTTT. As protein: CASSVASSDSGQGNMNTEAFF.

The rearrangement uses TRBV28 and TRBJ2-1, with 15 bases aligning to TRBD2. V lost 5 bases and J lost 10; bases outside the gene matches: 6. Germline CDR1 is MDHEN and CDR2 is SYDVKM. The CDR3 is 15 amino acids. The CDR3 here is CASSVWTSGGAEQFF. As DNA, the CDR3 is TGTGCCAGCAGTGTTTGGACTAGCGGGGGGGCAGAGCAGTTCTTC. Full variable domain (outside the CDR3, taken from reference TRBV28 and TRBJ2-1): DVKVTQSSRYLVKRTGEKVFLECVQDMDHENMFWYRQDPGLGLRLIYFSYDVKMKEKGDIPEGYSVSREKKERFSLILESASTNQTSMYLCASSVWTSGGAEQFFGPGTRLTVL.

CDR3 region: CASSPLGQGSRDTEAFF. In DNA, the CDR3 is TGTGCCAGTAGTCCCCTCGGACAGGGGTCCAGGGACACTGAAGCTTTCTTT. The V gene is TRBV19, the J gene TRBJ1-1, with TRBD1 identical over 9 bases. The length of the CDR3 is 17 residues. V lost 5 bases to trimming and J lost 3 bases; unmatched junction nucleotides: 13. From germline, CDR1 is LNHDA and CDR2 SQIVND (reference sequence).

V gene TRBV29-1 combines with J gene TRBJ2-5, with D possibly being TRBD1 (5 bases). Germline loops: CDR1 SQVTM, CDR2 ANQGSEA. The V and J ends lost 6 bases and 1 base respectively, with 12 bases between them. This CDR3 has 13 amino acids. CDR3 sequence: CSVRELGQETQYF. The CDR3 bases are TGCAGCGTCAGGGAACTGGGCCAAGAGACCCAGTACTTC.

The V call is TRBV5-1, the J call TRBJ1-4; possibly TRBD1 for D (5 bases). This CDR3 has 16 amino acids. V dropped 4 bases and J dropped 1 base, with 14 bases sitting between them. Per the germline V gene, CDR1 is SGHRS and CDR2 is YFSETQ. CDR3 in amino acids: CASSPTVDITNEKLFF. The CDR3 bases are TGCGCCAGCAGCCCGACAGTCGACATAACTAATGAAAAACTGTTTTTT.

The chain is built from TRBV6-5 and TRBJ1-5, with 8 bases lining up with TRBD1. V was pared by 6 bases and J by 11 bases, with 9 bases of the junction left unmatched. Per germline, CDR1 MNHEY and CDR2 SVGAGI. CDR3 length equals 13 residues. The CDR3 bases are TGTGCCAGCAGGGGGACAGGCGGGGTGGCCCAGCATTTT. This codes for CASRGTGGVAQHF.

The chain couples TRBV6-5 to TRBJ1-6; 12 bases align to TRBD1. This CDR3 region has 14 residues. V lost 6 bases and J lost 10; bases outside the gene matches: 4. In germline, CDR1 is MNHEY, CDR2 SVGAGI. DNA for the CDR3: TGTGCCAGCAGAGGGACAGGGGGCGGATCACCCCTCCACTTT. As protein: CASRGTGGGSPLHF.

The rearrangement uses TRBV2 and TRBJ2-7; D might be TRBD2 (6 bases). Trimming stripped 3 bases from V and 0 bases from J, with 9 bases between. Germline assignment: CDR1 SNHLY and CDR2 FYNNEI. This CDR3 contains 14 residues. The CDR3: CASSESEGSYEQYF. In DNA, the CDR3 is TGTGCCAGCAGTGAGTCGGAGGGCTCCTACGAGCAGTACTTC.

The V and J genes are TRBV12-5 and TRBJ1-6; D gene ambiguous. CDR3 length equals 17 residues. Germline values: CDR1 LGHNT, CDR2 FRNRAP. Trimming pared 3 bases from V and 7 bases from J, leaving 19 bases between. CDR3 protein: CASGFGLEGPMNSPLHF. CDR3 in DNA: TGTGCTAGTGGTTTTGGTTTGGAGGGTCCTATGAATTCACCCCTCCACTTT.

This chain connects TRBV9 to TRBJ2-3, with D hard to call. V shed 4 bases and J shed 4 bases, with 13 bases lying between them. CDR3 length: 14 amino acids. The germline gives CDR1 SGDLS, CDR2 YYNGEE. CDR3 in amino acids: CASSRARFPDTQYF. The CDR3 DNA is TGTGCCAGCAGCCGCGCTAGGTTCCCAGATACGCAGTATTTT. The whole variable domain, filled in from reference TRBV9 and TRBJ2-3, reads DSGVTQTPKHLITATGQRVTLRCSPRSGDLSVYWYQQSLDQGLQFLIQYYNGEERAKGNILERFSAQQFPDLHSELNLSSLELGDSALYFCASSRARFPDTQYFGPGTRLTVL.

In DNA, the CDR3 is TGTGCCAGCAGCTACACCTGGGAGCACAGAGGGACAGATACGCAGTATTTT. Protein sequence: CASSYTWEHRGTDTQYF. The chain employs TRBV5-6 and TRBJ2-3; possible D gene TRBD2, 5 bases. CDR1 and CDR2 from the germline V gene are SGHDT and YYEEEE. CDR3 length: 17 amino acids. V was cut by 3 bases and J by 3 bases, with 20 bases left in between.

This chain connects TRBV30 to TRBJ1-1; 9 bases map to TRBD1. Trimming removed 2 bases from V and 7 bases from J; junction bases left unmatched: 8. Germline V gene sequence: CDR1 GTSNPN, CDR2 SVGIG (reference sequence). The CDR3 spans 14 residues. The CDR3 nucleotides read TGTGCCTGGAGTCTACAGGGGGCGTTTGGTGAAGCTTTCTTT. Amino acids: CAWSLQGAFGEAFF.

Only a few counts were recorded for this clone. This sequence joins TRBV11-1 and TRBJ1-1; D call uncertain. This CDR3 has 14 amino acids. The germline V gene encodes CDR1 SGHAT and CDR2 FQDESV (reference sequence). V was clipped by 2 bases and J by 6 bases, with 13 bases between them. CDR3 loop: CASSLSRVRAEAFF. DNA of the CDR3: TGTGCCAGCAGCTTAAGTAGGGTGAGGGCTGAAGCTTTCTTT.

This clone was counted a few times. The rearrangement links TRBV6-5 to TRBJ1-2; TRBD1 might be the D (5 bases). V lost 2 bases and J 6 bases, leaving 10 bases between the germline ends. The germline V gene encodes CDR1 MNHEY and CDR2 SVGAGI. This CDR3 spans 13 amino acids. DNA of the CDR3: TGTGCCAGCAGTTACGGCAGGGTACATGGCTACACCTTC. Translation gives CASSYGRVHGYTF.

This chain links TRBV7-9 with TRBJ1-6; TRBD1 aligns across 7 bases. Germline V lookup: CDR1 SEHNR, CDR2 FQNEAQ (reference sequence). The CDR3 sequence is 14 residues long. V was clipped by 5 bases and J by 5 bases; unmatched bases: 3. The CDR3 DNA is TGTGCCAGCAGCCGACAGGGCCATAATTCACCCCTCCACTTT. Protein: CASSRQGHNSPLHF.

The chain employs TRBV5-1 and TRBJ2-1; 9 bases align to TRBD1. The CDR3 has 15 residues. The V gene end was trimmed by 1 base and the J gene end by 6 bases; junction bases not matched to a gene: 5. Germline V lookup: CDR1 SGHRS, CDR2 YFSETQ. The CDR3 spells CASSLTWDRANEQFF. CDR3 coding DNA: TGCGCCAGCAGCTTGACTTGGGACAGGGCCAATGAGCAGTTCTTC.

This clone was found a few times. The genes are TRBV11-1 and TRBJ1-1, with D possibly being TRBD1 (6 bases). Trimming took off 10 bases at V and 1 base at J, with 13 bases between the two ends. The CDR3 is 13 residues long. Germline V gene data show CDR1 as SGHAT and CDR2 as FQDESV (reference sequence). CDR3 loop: CATRDTENTEAFF. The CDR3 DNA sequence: TGTGCCACCCGGGACACCGAGAACACTGAAGCTTTCTTT.

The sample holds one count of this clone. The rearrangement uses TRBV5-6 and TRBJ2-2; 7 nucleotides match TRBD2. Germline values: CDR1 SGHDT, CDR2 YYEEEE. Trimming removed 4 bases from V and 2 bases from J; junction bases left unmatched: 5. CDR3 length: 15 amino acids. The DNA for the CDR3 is TGTGCCAGCAGCCCCTGGGGGGGAAACACCGGGGAGCTGTTTTTT. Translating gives CASSPWGGNTGELFF.

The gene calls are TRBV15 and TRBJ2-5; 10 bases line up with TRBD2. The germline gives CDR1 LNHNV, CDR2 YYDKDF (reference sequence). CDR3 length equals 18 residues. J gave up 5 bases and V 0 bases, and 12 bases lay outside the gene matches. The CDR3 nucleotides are TGTGCCACCAGCAGAGACATTCCCAAGCGGGGGGGCGGCGAGACCCAGTACTTC. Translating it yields CATSRDIPKRGGGETQYF. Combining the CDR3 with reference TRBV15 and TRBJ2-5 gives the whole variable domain DAMVIQNPRYQVTQFGKPVTLSCSQTLNHNVMYWYQQKSSQAPKLLFHYYDKDFNNEADTPDNFQSRRPNTSFCFLDIRSPGLGDTAMYLCATSRDIPKRGGGETQYFGPGTRLLVL.

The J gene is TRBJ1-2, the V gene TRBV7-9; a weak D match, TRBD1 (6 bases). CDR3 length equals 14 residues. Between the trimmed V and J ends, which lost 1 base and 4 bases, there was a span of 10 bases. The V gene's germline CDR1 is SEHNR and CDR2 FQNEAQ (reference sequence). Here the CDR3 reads CASSLGGGGYGYTF. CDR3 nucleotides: TGTGCCAGCAGCTTAGGGGGAGGGGGCTATGGCTACACCTTC.

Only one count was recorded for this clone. CDR3 amino acids: CASSWGGMDEQFF. In nucleotides, the CDR3 is TGTGCCAGCAGCTGGGGGGGGATGGATGAGCAGTTCTTC. V is TRBV7-6 and J is TRBJ2-1, with 7 positions matching TRBD2. The V segment lost 4 bases and the J segment 8 bases; nucleotides outside the gene matches: 5. This CDR3 spans 13 amino acids. Germline values: CDR1 SGHVS, CDR2 FNYEAQ.

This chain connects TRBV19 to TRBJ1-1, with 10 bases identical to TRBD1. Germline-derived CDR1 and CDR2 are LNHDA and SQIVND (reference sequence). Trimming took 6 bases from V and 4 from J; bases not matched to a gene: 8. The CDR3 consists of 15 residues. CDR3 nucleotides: TGTGCCAGTAGCGGGACAGGGGACCGGGGCACTGAAGCTTTCTTT. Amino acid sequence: CASSGTGDRGTEAFF.

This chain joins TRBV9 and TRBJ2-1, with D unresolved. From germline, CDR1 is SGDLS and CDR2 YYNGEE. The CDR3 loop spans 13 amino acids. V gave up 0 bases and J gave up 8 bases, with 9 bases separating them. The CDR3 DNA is TGTGCCAGCAGCGTAGCCCAGAAAGATGAGCAGTTCTTC. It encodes CASSVAQKDEQFF. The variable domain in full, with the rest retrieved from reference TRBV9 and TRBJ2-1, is DSGVTQTPKHLITATGQRVTLRCSPRSGDLSVYWYQQSLDQGLQFLIQYYNGEERAKGNILERFSAQQFPDLHSELNLSSLELGDSALYFCASSVAQKDEQFFGPGTRLTVL.

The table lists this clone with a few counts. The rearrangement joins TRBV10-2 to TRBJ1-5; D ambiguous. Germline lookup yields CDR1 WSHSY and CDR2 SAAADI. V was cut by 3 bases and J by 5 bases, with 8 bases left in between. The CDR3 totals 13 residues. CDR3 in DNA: TGCGCCAGCAGTGACCAGGTCCATCAGCCCCAGCATTTT. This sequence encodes CASSDQVHQPQHF.

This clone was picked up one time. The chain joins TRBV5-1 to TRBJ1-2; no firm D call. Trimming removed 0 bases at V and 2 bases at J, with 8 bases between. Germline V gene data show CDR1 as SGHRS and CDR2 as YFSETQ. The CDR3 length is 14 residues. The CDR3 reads CASSLERSNYGYTF. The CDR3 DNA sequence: TGCGCCAGCAGCTTGGAACGGTCCAACTATGGCTACACCTTC.

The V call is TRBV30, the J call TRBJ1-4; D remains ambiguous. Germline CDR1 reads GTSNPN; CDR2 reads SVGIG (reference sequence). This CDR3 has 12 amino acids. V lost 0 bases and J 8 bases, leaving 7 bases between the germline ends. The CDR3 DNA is TGTGCCTGGAGTGTACGGGGAGAAAAACTGTTTTTT. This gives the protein CAWSVRGEKLFF.

CDR3 nucleotide sequence: TGCGCCAGCAGCTTGCTAGGGCAGGGACTCATTCAAGAGACCCAGTACTTC. Amino acid sequence: CASSLLGQGLIQETQYF. V usage is TRBV5-1 and J usage is TRBJ2-5; a weak D match, TRBD2 (6 bases). The CDR3 length is 17 residues. Germline V gene data show CDR1 as SGHRS and CDR2 as YFSETQ. With 1 base removed from V and 2 bases from J, the gap between germline ends came to 18 bases.

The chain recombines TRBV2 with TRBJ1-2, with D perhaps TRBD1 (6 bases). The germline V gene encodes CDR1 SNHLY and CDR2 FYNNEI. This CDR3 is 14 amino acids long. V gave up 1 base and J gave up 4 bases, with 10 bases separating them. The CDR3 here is CASSEDRDAYGYTF. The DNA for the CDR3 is TGTGCCAGCAGTGAAGACAGGGACGCCTATGGCTACACCTTC.

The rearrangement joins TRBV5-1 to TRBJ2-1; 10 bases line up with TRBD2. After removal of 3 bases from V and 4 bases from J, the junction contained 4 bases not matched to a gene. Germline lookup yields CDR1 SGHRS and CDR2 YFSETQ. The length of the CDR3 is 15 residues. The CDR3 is CASSSGLASYNEQFF. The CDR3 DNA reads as TGCGCCAGCAGCTCGGGACTAGCGTCTTACAATGAGCAGTTCTTC.